This T cell receptor (beta chain) was retrieved from a study of graft-versus-host responses after intestinal transplantation. Study overall: Multivisceral, liver-intestinal, or isolated intestinal grafts were transplanted into recipients.

V lost 4 bases and J lost 5; bases outside the gene matches: 11. This CDR3 has 16 residues. Germline V CDR1 and CDR2: SGHDN, FVKESK. This table comes from immunoSEQ multiplex PCR, and its TCRdb copy is limited to in-frame clones, with some not included. The sample shows roughly 36,000 clones, roughly four fifths of them seen only once. The clonotype originates from a human patient who received an intestinal transplant, so some T cells may come from the graft donor. This chain connects TRBV14 to TRBJ2-5, with 9 bases aligning to TRBD2. The sample here was PBMCs, taken less than 1,400 days after transplant. The CDR3 nucleotides read TGTGCCAGCAGCCGGCATAGCGGGAGCGTCGCGGAGACCCAGTACTTC. As protein: CASSRHSGSVAETQYF.